What follows are 5 T cell receptor beta chains derived from one specimen sequenced in a study of T cell clonality in common variable immunodeficiency. Study-level points and caveats: Common variable immunodeficiency TCR beta sequences reportedly had fewer deletions and N-nucleotide insertions.

Clones were read by immunoSEQ multiplex PCR, and TCRdb kept only the in-frame ones, dropping some. In total the sample includes more than 20,000 clones, none of them seen once. Their antigen targets remain unknown. Sequencing was done on a sample of peripheral blood mononuclear cells. These receptors came from a human donor with common variable immunodeficiency.

This clone was seen a few times. Sequencing ends 3 residues short of the CDR3 end; the germline J gene provides the rest. The rearrangement joins TRBV7-9 to TRBJ1-4, with D tentatively TRBD1 (5 bases). CDR1 is SEHNR and CDR2 is FQNEAQ in the germline V gene (reference sequence). The CDR3 spans 14 residues. Trimming cost V 5 bases and J 3 bases, with 10 bases left between them. CDR3 bases read: TGTGCCAGCAGCGCAGGGAGGGCTAATGAAAAA. It yields the protein CASSAGRANEK. The whole CDR3 is CASSAGRANEKLFF.

This clone was seen more than once but under ten times. The read terminates 3 residues before the CDR3 end, so the remaining end is supplied by the germline J gene. The chain employs TRBV7-2 and TRBJ2-7; perhaps TRBD1 as D (6 bases). With 2 bases removed from V and 2 bases from J, the gap between germline ends came to 10 bases. CDR1 is SGHTA and CDR2 is FQGNSA in the germline V gene. This CDR3 has 14 residues. CDR3 sequence: CASSLNRVAYEQYF. The part of the CDR3 DNA that was read is TGTGCCAGCAGCTTAAACAGGGTGGCCTACGAG.

Notes on this clone: The CDR3 is cut off 3 residues early in the read; its end comes from the germline J gene. The chain employs TRBV6-1 and TRBJ1-1; D unresolved. Germline assignment: CDR1 MNHNS and CDR2 SASEGT. The CDR3 totals 13 residues. The V and J ends lost 4 bases and 0 bases respectively, with 6 bases between them. This CDR3 reads CASSGTVNTEAFF. CDR3 DNA (partial): TGTGCCAGCAGTGGAACAGTGAACACTGAA.

There are a few counts of this clone. The read ends 3 residues before the CDR3 terminus; that terminus is restored from the germline J gene. The V call is TRBV14, the J call TRBJ2-7; 9 bases map to TRBD2. The CDR3 has 15 residues. V dropped 1 base and J dropped 2; count of bases not matched to a gene: 3. Germline V gene lookup returns CDR1 SGHDN and CDR2 FVKESK. CDR3: CASSQGLAETYEQYF. The part of the CDR3 DNA that was read is TGTGCCAGCAGCCAAGGACTAGCGGAAACCTACGAG. Together with reference TRBV14 and TRBJ2-7, the CDR3 gives the full variable domain: EAGVTQFPSHSVIEKGQTVTLRCDPISGHDNLYWYRRVMGKEIKFLLHFVKESKQDESGMPNNRFLAERTGGTYSTLKVQPAELEDSGVYFCASSQGLAETYEQYFGPGTRLTVT.

Many counts were recorded for this clone. The read is 3 residues too short to cover the CDR3 end, so that end is filled in from the germline J gene. The chain uses TRBV5-1 and TRBJ2-1; 9 nucleotides align to TRBD2. V was clipped by 4 bases and J by 9 bases; unmatched bases: 8. Germline CDR1 is SGHRS and CDR2 is YFSETQ. The CDR3 extends over 14 amino acids. CDR3 protein: CASSRGSGSGEQFF. The sequenced CDR3 bases are TGCGCCAGCAGCCGGGGTAGCGGGAGTGGTGAG. Full variable domain (missing parts from reference TRBV5-1 and TRBJ2-1): KAGVTQTPRYLIKTRGQQVTLSCSPISGHRSVSWYQQTPGQGLQFLFEYFSETQRNKGNFPGRFSGRQFSNSRSEMNVSTLELGDSALYLCASSRGSGSGEQFFGPGTRLTVL.